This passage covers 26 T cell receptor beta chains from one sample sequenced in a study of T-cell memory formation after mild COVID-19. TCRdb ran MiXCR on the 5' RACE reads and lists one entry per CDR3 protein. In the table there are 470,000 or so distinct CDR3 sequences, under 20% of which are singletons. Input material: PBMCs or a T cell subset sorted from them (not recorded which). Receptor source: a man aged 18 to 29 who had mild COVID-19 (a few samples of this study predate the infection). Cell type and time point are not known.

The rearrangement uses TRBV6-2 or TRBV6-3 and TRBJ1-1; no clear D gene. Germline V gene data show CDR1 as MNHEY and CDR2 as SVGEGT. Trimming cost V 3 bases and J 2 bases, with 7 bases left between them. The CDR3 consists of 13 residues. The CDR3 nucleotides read TGTGCCAGCAGTTATATCAGAAACACTGAAGCTTTCTTT. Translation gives CASSYIRNTEAFF.

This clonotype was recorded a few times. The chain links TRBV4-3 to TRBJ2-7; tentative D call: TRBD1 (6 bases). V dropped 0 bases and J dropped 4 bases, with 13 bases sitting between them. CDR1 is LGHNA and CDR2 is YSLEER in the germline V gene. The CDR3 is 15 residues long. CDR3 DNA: TGCGCCAGCAGCCAAGAAAAGTGGCAGGGGTACGAGCAGTACTTC. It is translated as CASSQEKWQGYEQYF.

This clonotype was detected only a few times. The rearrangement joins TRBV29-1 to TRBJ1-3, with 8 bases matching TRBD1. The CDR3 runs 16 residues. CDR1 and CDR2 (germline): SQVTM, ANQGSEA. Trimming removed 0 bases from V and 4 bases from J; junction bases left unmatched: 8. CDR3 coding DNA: TGCAGCGTTGAAGATCTCCGGACAGGGCCAGGAAACACCATATATTTT. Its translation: CSVEDLRTGPGNTIYF.

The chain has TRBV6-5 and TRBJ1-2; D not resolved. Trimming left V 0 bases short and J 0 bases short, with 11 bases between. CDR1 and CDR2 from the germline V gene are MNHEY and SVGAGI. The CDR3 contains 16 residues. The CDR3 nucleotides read TGTGCCAGCAGTTACTCGCAGTCAGCATCTAACTATGGCTACACCTTC. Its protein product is CASSYSQSASNYGYTF.

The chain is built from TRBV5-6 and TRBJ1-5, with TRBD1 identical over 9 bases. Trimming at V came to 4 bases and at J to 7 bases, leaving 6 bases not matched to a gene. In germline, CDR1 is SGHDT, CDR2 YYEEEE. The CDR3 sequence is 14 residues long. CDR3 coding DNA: TGTGCCAGCAGCAAGGGACAGGGCCACCAGCCCCAGCATTTT. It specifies CASSKGQGHQPQHF.

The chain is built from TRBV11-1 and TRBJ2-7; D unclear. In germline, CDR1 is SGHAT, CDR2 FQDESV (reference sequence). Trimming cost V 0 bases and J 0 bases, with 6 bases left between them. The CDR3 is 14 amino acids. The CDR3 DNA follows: TGTGCCAGCAGCTTAGCGGCTAGCTCCTACGAGCAGTACTTC. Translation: CASSLAASSYEQYF. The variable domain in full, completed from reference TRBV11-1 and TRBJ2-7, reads EAEVAQSPRYKITEKSQAVAFWCDPISGHATLYWYRQILGQGPELLVQFQDESVVDDSQLPKDRFSAERLKGVDSTLKIQPAELGDSAMYLCASSLAASSYEQYFGPGTRLTVT.

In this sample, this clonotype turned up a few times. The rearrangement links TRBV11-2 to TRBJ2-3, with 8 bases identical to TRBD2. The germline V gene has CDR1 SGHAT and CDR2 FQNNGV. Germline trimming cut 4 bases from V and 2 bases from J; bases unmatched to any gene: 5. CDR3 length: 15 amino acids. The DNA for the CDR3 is TGTGCCAGCAGCTCCGGGGGGGGCTACACAGATACGCAGTATTTT. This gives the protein CASSSGGGYTDTQYF.

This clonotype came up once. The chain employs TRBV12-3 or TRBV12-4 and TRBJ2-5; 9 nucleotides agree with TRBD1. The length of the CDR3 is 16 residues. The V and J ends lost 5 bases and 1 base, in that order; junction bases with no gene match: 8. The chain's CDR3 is CASSTPGQGSQETQYF. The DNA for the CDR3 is TGTGCCAGCAGTACCCCGGGACAGGGCTCCCAAGAGACCCAGTACTTC.

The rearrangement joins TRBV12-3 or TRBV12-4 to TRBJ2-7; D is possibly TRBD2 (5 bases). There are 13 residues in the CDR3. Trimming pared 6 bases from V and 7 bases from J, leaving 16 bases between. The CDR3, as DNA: TGTGCCAGCAGCATAGGGCGAGGGAAGGAGCAGTACTTC. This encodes CASSIGRGKEQYF.

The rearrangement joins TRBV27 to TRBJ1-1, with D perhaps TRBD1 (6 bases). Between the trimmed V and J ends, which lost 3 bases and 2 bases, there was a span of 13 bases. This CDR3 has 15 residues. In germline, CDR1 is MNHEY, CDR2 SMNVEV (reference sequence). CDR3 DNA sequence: TGTGCCAGCAGTTTCCCACAGGGCATAAACACTGAAGCTTTCTTT. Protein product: CASSFPQGINTEAFF.

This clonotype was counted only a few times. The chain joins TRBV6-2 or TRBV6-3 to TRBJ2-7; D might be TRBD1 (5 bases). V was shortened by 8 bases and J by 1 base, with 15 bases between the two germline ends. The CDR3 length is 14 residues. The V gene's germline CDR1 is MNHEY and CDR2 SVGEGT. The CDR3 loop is CASFGQGRSYEQYF. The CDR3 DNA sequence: TGTGCCAGCTTTGGTCAGGGAAGATCCTACGAGCAGTACTTC.

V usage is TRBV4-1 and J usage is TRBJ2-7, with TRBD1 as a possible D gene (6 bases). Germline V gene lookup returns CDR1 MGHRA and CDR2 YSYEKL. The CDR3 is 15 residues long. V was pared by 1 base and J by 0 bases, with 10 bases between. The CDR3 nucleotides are TGCGCCAGCAGCCAAGCACAGGGAAGCTCCTACGAGCAGTACTTC. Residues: CASSQAQGSSYEQYF.

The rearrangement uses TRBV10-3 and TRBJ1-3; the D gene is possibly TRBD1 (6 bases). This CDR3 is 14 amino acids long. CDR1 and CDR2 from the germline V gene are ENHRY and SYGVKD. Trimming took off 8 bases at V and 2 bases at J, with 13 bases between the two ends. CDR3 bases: TGTGCCATCGGGGGGGGGCTCGCTGGAAACACCATATATTTT. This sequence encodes CAIGGGLAGNTIYF.

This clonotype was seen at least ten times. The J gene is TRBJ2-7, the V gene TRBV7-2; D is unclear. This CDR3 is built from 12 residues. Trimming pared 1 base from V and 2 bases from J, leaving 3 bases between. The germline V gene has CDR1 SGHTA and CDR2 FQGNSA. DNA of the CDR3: TGTGCCAGCAGCTTAGGCGCCTACGAGCAGTACTTC. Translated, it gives CASSLGAYEQYF.

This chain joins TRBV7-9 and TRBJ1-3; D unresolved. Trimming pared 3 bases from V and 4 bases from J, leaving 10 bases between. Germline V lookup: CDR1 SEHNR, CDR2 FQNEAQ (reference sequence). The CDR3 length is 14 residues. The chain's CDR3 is CASSFSGAGNTIYF. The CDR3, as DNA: TGTGCCAGCAGCTTTTCGGGTGCAGGAAACACCATATATTTT.

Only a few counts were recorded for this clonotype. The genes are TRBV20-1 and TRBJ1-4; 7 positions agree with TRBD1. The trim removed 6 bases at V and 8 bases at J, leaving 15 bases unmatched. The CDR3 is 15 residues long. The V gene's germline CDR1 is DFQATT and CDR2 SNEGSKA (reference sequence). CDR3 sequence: CSAQISGTQGEKLFF. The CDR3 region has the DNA TGCAGTGCGCAAATCTCCGGGACACAGGGGGAAAAACTGTTTTTT.

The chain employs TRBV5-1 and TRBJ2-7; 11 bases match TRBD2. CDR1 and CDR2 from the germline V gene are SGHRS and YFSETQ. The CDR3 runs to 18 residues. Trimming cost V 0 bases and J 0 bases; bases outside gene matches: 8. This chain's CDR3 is CASSLAGSSGGSSYEQYF. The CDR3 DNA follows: TGCGCCAGCAGCTTGGCAGGGTCTAGCGGGGGGAGCTCCTACGAGCAGTACTTC.

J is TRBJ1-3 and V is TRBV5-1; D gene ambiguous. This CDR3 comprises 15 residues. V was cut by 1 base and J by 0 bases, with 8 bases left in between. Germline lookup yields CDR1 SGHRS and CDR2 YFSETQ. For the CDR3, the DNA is TGCGCCAGCAGCTTGAGCTCTACCTCTGGAAACACCATATATTTT. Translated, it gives CASSLSSTSGNTIYF.

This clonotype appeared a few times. The CDR3 DNA reads TGTGCCAGCAGCTTAGAAGGGTTGGCAGGCTACACCTTC. Encoded protein: CASSLEGLAGYTF. This chain links TRBV7-9 with TRBJ1-2; no definite D call. CDR3 length: 13 residues. Germline V gene lookup returns CDR1 SEHNR and CDR2 FQNEAQ (reference sequence). Trimming cost V 1 base and J 8 bases, with 11 bases left between them.

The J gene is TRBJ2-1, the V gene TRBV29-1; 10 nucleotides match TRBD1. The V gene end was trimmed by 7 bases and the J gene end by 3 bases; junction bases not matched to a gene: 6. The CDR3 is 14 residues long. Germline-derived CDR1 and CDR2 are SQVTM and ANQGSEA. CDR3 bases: TGCAGCGCCTACGGACAGGGGGACTACAATGAGCAGTTCTTC. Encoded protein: CSAYGQGDYNEQFF.

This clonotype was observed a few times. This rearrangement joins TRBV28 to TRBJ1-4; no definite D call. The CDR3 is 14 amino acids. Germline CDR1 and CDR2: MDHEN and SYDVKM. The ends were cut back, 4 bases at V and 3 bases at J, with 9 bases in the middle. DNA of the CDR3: TGTGCCAGCAGTTCCCAGAGCCCTAATGAAAAACTGTTTTTT. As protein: CASSSQSPNEKLFF.

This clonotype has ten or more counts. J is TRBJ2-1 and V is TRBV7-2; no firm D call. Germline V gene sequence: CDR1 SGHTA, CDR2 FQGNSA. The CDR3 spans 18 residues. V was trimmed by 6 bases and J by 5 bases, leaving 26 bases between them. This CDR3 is CASSFELTSPILNNEQFF. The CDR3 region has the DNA TGTGCCAGCAGTTTCGAATTAACTTCCCCGATCCTGAACAATGAGCAGTTCTTC.

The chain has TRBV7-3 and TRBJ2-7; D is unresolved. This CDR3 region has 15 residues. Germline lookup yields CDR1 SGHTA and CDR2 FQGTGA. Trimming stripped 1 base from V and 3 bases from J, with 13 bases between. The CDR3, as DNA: TGTGCCAGCAGCTTAAATCCGGCGCGAATCTACGAGCAGTACTTC. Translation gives CASSLNPARIYEQYF.

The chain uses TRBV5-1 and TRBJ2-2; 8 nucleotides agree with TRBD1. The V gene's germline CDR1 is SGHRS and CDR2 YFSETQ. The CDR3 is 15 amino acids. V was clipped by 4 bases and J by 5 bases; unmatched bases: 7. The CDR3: CASSLDRARTGELFF. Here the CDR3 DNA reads TGCGCCAGCAGCCTGGACAGGGCTCGGACCGGGGAGCTGTTTTTT.

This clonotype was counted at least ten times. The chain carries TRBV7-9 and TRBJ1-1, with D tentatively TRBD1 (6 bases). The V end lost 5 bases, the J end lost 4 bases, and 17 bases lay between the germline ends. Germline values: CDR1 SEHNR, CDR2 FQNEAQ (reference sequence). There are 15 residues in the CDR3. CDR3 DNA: TGTGCCAGCAGCCTCCTTGGGGGGGCGGGCACTGAAGCTTTCTTT. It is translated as CASSLLGGAGTEAFF.

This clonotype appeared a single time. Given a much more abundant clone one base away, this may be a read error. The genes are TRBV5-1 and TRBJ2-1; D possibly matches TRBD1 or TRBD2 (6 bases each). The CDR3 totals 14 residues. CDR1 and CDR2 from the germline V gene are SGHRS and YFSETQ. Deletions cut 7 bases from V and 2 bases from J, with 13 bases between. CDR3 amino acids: CASSVGGAYNEQFF. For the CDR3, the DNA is TGCGCCAGCTCTGTGGGGGGCGCCTACAATGAGCAGTTCTTC.